This T cell receptor (beta chain) emerged from a study of human T cells and chemical hapten exposure (dated by TCRdb to the early 2020s). With respect to the entire study: For sensitization, 2% DPC in acetone was applied to a roughly 2 cm by roughly 2 cm area of upper inner arm skin. About 27 alopecia patients gave blood for TCR sequencing at one to four time points (pre-sensitization, 2, 6 and 24 weeks). Patch testing was done on the upper back using Finn chambers containing 0.01% DPC, and results were scored after 6 days according to International Contact Dermatitis Research Group standards. Peripheral blood TCR repertoire changes were tracked in vivo in alopecia patients during primary and secondary sensitization to the hapten diphenylcyclopropenone (DPC). Blood was sampled from patients pre-sensitization (week 0) and at 2, 6 and about 24 weeks after DPC sensitization. Each blood RNA sample was used to sequence both TCR alpha and TCR beta chains. Throughout the approximately 25-week study period, patients were also given weekly therapeutic DPC doses on the scalp. Alopecia areata with under or over 50% scalp involvement, alopecia totalis and alopecia universalis were represented in the patient cohort, which was mostly female. Libraries were pooled for sequencing, and variation in per-sample TCR yields was attributed mainly to small differences in library volumes within the pool.

Study-wide conclusions, independent of this receptor: The number of PT1 expanded TCRs positively correlated with patch test score, significant at thresholds 8, 16 and 32 but not 4. Expanded TCRs formed significantly more large CDR3 similarity clusters than pre-sensitization or healthy control sets, consistent with antigen-driven responses. Because every patient had alopecia, a presumed autoimmune disease, the patients' immune response might differ from that of healthy individuals. After repeated subsampling, the strength of the expansion versus patch-test correlation and the threshold at which it became significant changed. The number of TCRs above 1 in 1000 frequency did not change with DPC sensitization; there was no evidence of global repertoire structure alterations.

The sample's time point label, decoded: patch test 2, 6 weeks after DPC sensitization. The sample's treatment or condition label, decoded: therapeutic diphenylcyclopropenone sensitization with weekly scalp DPC. Total RNA was extracted from unfractionated whole blood that had been collected in Tempus Blood RNA tubes. At every patch-test visit, the blood draw took place before the patch test was put on. Patients were considered eligible if aged 18 to 70, diagnosed with alopecia and deemed suitable for DPC therapy, and patients were excluded if pregnant. This clonotype was found a few times. What this receptor recognizes is not known. Within one base of it there is no much larger clone, and no base qualities were kept. The protocol used for the library was RACE. Sequenced using a NextSeq 500. During library preparation, unique molecular identifiers were attached to individual cDNA molecules so that TCRs could be counted quantitatively and reproducibly. The published analysis was carried out like this. The median number of TCRs per sample was 90,000 to 100,000, ranging from roughly 20,000 to 700,000. V, J and CDR3 annotation of the TCR reads was performed with the Decombinator software suite. For the PS versus PT1 abundance plots, all samples were subsampled to the same number of TCRs (28,000). TCRs were defined as expanded if absent before sensitization and observed at least eight times at the 2-week time point. TCRdb reprocessed the public reads (quality trimming at Q25 with fastp, clone calling with MiXCR) and kept in-frame beta chains. Entries that share a CDR3 protein sequence are merged under the most common genes and DNA. The V and J calls and clone size come from TCRdb's table, not from the authors' own analysis. For this sample the table gives approximately 46,000 distinct CDR3 sequences, of which about 9.6% were detected only once. 11% to 15% of the sample comes from the top ten.

From the cysteine through the phenylalanine, the CDR3 covers 18 amino acids. Only the CDR3 region is kept as DNA, spanning 54 bases read in frame from base 1. CDR1 is given as LGHDT and CDR2 as YNNKEL, both from the germline V gene (reference sequence). The V and J ends are trimmed by 2 bases and 2 bases, leaving 21 bases between them. The chain is assembled from TRBV3-1 and TRBJ2-5; the D call is tentative, TRBD1 or TRBD2, as each matches 5 bases. The sample here was whole blood, taken in connection with sensitization to the hapten diphenylcyclopropenone (DPC). This clonotype originated in a woman in her thirties with alopecia areata. Some clones in this sample may be carry-over from other donors' samples. CDR3 loop: CASSQPSPIGAVQETQYF. The DNA reads TGTGCCAGCAGCCAACCTTCGCCGATCGGGGCCGTACAAGAGACCCAGTACTTC.